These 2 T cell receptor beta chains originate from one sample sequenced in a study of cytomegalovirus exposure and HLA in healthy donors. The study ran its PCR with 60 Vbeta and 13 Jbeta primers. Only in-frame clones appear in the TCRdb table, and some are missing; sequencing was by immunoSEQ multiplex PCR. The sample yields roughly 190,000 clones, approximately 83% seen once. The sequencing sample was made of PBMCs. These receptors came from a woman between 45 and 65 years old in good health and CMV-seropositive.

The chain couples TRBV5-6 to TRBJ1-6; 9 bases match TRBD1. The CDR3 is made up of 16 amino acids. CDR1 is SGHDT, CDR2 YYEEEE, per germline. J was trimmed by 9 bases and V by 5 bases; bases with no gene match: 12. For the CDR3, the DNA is TGTGCCAGCAGACTATCCGGGACAGGGCTGGGTTCACCCCTCCACTTT. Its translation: CASRLSGTGLGSPLHF. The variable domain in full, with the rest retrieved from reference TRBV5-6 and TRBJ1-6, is DAGVTQSPTHLIKTRGQQVTLRCSPKSGHDTVSWYQQALGQGPQFIFQYYEEEERQRGNFPDRFSGHQFPNYSSELNVNALLLGDSALYLCASRLSGTGLGSPLHFGNGTRLTVT.

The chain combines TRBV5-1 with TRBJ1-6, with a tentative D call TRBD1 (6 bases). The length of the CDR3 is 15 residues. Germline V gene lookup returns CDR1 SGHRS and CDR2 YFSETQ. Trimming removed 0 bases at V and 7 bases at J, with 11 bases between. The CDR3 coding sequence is TGCGCCAGCAGCTTGGAGAGACAGGCGAATTCACCCCTCCACTTT. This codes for CASSLERQANSPLHF.